A selection of T cell receptor beta chains follows, all from one sample in a study of T cells after yellow fever vaccination. MiXCR was run by TCRdb on the 5' RACE reads, yielding one entry per CDR3 protein. The table includes some 23,000 distinct CDR3 sequences, 3.4% detected once. The sample was PBMCs, either bulk or a sorted T-cell subset (CD4+, CD8+, memory, or dextramer-sorted; not recorded which), taken approximately 40 days after the first yellow fever vaccination. These receptors all come from a man between 18 and 29 years old who received the YFV17D yellow fever vaccine. CDR3s include the opening cysteine and the closing phenylalanine or tryptophan. The D gene is left open where the match is weak. Size tells how often a clone was seen (once, few, many) or the class of an expanded clone, and some rows leave it out.

D | size | J | V | DNA | CDR3
NA | many | TRBJ2-5 | TRBV7-2 | TGTGCCAGCCTAGGACAAGAGACCCAGTACTTC | CASLGQETQYF
NA | many | TRBJ2-1 | TRBV10-3 | TGTGCCACCGTCTATTCGTCCATTTACAATGAGCAGTTCTTC | CATVYSSIYNEQFF
NA | many | TRBJ2-6 | TRBV12-3/TRBV12-4 | TGTGCCAGCAGTCCCCGGGCCCGAGCCTCTGGGGCCAACGTCCTGACTTTC | CASSPRARASGANVLTF
NA | many | TRBJ2-1 | TRBV5-4 | TGTGCCAGCAGCTCCGATTTCCACAATGAGCAGTTCTTC | CASSSDFHNEQFF
NA | many | TRBJ2-7 | TRBV18 | TGTGCCAGCTCATCGGCAGGGGCGAACGAGCAGTACTTC | CASSSAGANEQYF
NA | many | TRBJ1-2 | TRBV10-3 | TGTGCCATCCAGACAACTAACTATGGCTACACCTTC | CAIQTTNYGYTF
NA | many | TRBJ2-7 | TRBV7-4 | TGTGCCAGCAGCTTAGCATCGGGCTGGGAGCAGTACTTC | CASSLASGWEQYF
TRBD1 | many | TRBJ1-4 | TRBV10-3 | TGTGCCATCAGTGACCGGCAGGGGGAAGGAAAACTGTTTTTT | CAISDRQGEGKLFF
NA | NA | TRBJ2-3 | TRBV3-1 | TGTGCCAGCAGTTTGGCTCAGACAGGCTTCTCTAGCACAGATACGCAGTATTTT | CASSLAQTGFSSTDTQYF
NA | many | TRBJ1-5 | TRBV4-1 | TGCGCCAGCAGCCAGGGGGCCAGCGCTAATCAGCCCCAGCATTTT | CASSQGASANQPQHF
NA | many | TRBJ2-1 | TRBV20-1 | TGCAGTGCTAGATTGGGTTACAATGAGCAGTTCTTC | CSARLGYNEQFF
NA | many | TRBJ1-1 | TRBV27 | TGTGCCAGCAGTCCTATCGTAGGAGTGATGAACACTGAAGCTTTCTTT | CASSPIVGVMNTEAFF
TRBD1 | many | TRBJ2-3 | TRBV5-1 | TGCGCCAGCAGCCCTCAGACAGGGTTGGCTTTGGATACGCAGTATTTT | CASSPQTGLALDTQYF
TRBD2 | few | TRBJ2-3 | TRBV10-3 | TGTGCCATCGCGCGGGGGGGGGGCACAGATACGCAGTATTTT | CAIARGGGTDTQYF
NA | many | TRBJ2-2 | TRBV5-1 | TGCGCCAGCAGCTCGAACGGGGCTAACGCGAACACCGGGGAGCTGTTTTTT | CASSSNGANANTGELFF
NA | many | TRBJ1-3 | TRBV20-1 | TGCAGTGCCCCCGCTGAAGGGACACCTTTATCTGGAAACACCATATATTTT | CSAPAEGTPLSGNTIYF
NA | many | TRBJ2-3 | TRBV4-2 | TGTGCCAGCAGCCAAGGGACCGCTGGGAAAGATACGCAGTATTTT | CASSQGTAGKDTQYF
TRBD1 | many | TRBJ1-1 | TRBV5-6 | TGTGCCAGCAGAGTGACCCACAGGGGAGCGGACGCTGAAGCTTTCTTT | CASRVTHRGADAEAFF
NA | many | TRBJ1-2 | TRBV19 | TGTGCCAGTAGCAGGGACATCGGCTATGGCTACACCTTC | CASSRDIGYGYTF
TRBD1 | many | TRBJ2-2 | TRBV19 | TGTGCCAGTAAAGGCGGCAGGGGGTACACCGGGGAGCTGTTTTTT | CASKGGRGYTGELFF
NA | many | TRBJ2-2 | TRBV5-1 | TGCGCCAGCAGCTTGGTGGTCCGAGGGTCGAACACCGGGGAGCTGTTTTTT | CASSLVVRGSNTGELFF
TRBD2 | many | TRBJ2-5 | TRBV11-1 | TGTGCCAGCAGCTTAGCGGCTAGCGGGGGTGGCGAGACCCAGTACTTC | CASSLAASGGGETQYF
NA | many | TRBJ1-1 | TRBV21-1 | TGTGCCAGCAGCAAAAAGACAGGCACTGAAGCTTTCTTT | CASSKKTGTEAFF
NA | many | TRBJ1-4 | TRBV20-1 | TGCAGTGCTAGGTCCGGGCCCGGCAGGGGAATTATTGGGGCTAATGAAAAACTGTTTTTT | CSARSGPGRGIIGANEKLFF